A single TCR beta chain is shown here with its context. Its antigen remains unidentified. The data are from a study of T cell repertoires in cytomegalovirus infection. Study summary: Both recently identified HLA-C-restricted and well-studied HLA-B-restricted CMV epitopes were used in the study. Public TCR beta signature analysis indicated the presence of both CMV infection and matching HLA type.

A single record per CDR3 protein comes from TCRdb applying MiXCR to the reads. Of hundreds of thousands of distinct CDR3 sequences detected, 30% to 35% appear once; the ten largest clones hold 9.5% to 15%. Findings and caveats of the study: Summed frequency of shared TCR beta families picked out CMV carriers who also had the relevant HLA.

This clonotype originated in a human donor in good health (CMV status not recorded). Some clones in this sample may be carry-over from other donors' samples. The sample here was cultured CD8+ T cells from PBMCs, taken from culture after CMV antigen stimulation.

The CDR3 loop reads CASSFLGAVGAGELFF. CDR3 bases: TGTGCCAGCAGCTTCTTAGGGGCCGTGGGCGCCGGGGAGCTGTTTTTT. The V and J genes are TRBV7-9 and TRBJ2-2, with a weak D call TRBD1 (5 bases). The ends were cut back, 3 bases at V and 6 bases at J, with 17 bases in the middle. CDR1 and CDR2 (germline): SEHNR, FQNEAQ (reference sequence). This CDR3 spans 16 amino acids.